The T cell receptor beta chain described here comes from a study of T-cell memory formation after mild COVID-19. TCRdb redid the calling of the 5' RACE reads with MiXCR, one entry per CDR3 protein. The sample includes about 290,000 distinct CDR3 sequences, roughly 15% of them seen just once. This clonotype was counted many times. Germline V gene sequence: CDR1 MNHEY, CDR2 SVGAGI. Trimming shortened V by 6 bases and J by 5 bases, and 7 bases separated the two germline ends. The length of the CDR3 is 11 residues. V usage is TRBV6-5 and J usage is TRBJ1-1; D not resolved. The sample taken for sequencing was PBMCs or a T cell subset sorted from them (not recorded which). The TCR comes from a man younger than 30 who had mild COVID-19 (a few samples of this study predate the infection). Cell type and time point are not known. CDR3 nucleotide sequence: TGTGCCAGCAGGAAAAGAACTGAAGCTTTCTTT. It specifies CASRKRTEAFF.